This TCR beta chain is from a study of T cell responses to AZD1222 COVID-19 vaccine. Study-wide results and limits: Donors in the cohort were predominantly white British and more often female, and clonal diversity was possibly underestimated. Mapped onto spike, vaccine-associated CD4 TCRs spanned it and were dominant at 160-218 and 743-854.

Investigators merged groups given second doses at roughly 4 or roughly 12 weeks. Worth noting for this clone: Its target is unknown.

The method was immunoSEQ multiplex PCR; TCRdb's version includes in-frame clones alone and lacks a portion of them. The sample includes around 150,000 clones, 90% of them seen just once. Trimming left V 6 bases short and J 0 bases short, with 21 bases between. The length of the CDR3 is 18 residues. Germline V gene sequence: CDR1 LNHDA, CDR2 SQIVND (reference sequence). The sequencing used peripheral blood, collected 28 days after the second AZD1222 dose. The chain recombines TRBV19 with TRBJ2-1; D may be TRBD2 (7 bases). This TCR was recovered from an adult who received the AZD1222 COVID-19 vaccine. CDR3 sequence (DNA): TGTGCCAGTAGAGGGGGATTAGTGGGAGGGAGCTCCTACAATGAGCAGTTCTTC. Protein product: CASRGGLVGGSSYNEQFF.